The T cell receptor (beta chain) under discussion was sequenced for a study of T-cell reconstitution after alpha-beta-depleted transplantation in children. This clonotype was counted ten times or more. For TCRbeta, the library was prepared with unique molecular identifiers. TCRdb passed the PCR reads through MiXCR, listing each CDR3 protein once. The sample has over 120,000 distinct CDR3 sequences; 8% to 10% are singletons. In germline, CDR1 is SGHVS, CDR2 FQNEAQ. There are 15 residues in the CDR3. V lost 6 bases, J lost 1 base, and 3 bases stayed unmatched. The sequenced sample was PBMCs, mostly from graft donor cells, obtained 180 days after TCRalphabeta/CD19-depleted stem cell transplant. The receptor's source is a female patient aged 2-9 years who had a stem cell transplant for congenital amegakaryocytic thrombocytopenia, so the T cells may come from the graft donor. The chain combines TRBV7-8 with TRBJ2-2; 9 bases map to TRBD1. CDR3 nucleotide sequence: TGTGCCAGCAGACGGGACAGGGTGAACACCGGGGAGCTGTTTTTT. It is translated as CASRRDRVNTGELFF.